These 26 T cell receptor beta chains were sequenced from one sample in a study of T cell repertoires in cytomegalovirus infection. Their antigens are not known. TCRdb recomputed calls from the reads with MiXCR, one row per CDR3 protein. Seen here are around 500,000 distinct CDR3 sequences, about 42% observed once, and the top ten hold around 44%. Material: cultured PBMCs, obtained from culture after CMV antigen stimulation. These receptors all stem from a human donor in good health (CMV status not recorded). Some clones in this sample may be carry-over from other donors' samples.

In this sample, this clonotype turned up a few times. The V and J genes are TRBV6-1 and TRBJ1-5, with TRBD1 matching 8 bases. Per germline, CDR1 MNHNS and CDR2 SASEGT. The V gene end was trimmed by 7 bases and the J gene end by 2 bases; junction bases not matched to a gene: 10. This CDR3 comprises 16 residues. CDR3 loop: CASTLMETGGNQPQHF. Written as DNA, the CDR3 is TGTGCCAGCACCCTTATGGAGACAGGGGGCAATCAGCCCCAGCATTTT.

Concerning this clonotype itself: The conserved closing phenylalanine or tryptophan is absent in this CDR3, likely reflecting a read error. The chain recombines TRBV12-3 or TRBV12-4 with TRBJ2-1, with a possible D match to TRBD2 (6 bases). Trimming stripped 1 base from V and 5 bases from J, with 18 bases between. The CDR3 covers 17 residues. The CDR3 is CASSLVPGRGNHNEQFL. As DNA, the CDR3 is TGTGCCAGCAGTTTAGTGCCGGGGCGGGGCAATCACAATGAGCAGTTCCTC.

This clonotype was observed many times. The rearrangement links TRBV7-2 to TRBJ2-5; 8 nucleotides agree with TRBD1. V dropped 4 bases and J dropped 3; count of bases not matched to a gene: 1. The CDR3 totals 13 residues. CDR1 SGHTA and CDR2 FQGNSA come from the germline V gene. The CDR3 region is CASSSDREETQYF. The CDR3 DNA sequence: TGTGCCAGCAGCTCGGACAGGGAAGAGACCCAGTACTTC.

This clonotype was counted a few times. This sequence joins TRBV19 and TRBJ2-1; 9 bases line up with TRBD1. The CDR3 is 16 amino acids. The germline V gene encodes CDR1 LNHDA and CDR2 SQIVND (reference sequence). The junction had 12 bases not matched to a gene; V was cut back by 5 bases and J by 7 bases. CDR3 amino acids: CASSRVGQGYPNEQFF. CDR3 bases: TGTGCCAGTAGTCGGGTGGGACAGGGCTATCCGAATGAGCAGTTCTTC. The variable domain in full, with the rest retrieved from reference TRBV19 and TRBJ2-1, is DGGITQSPKYLFRKEGQNVTLSCEQNLNHDAMYWYRQDPGQGLRLIYYSQIVNDFQKGDIAEGYSVSREKKESFPLTVTSAQKNPTAFYLCASSRVGQGYPNEQFFGPGTRLTVL.

This rearrangement joins TRBV7-9 to TRBJ2-7; a weak D match, TRBD1 (6 bases). V lost 2 bases and J lost 2, with 16 bases in between. The germline gives CDR1 SEHNR, CDR2 FQNEAQ (reference sequence). The CDR3 is 16 residues long. CDR3 in amino acids: CASSLSSGASAYEQYF. DNA of the CDR3: TGTGCCAGCAGCTTATCCTCAGGGGCGTCCGCCTACGAGCAGTACTTC. The full variable domain, with the rest looked up from reference TRBV7-9 and TRBJ2-7, is DTGVSQNPRHKITKRGQNVTFRCDPISEHNRLYWYRQTLGQGPEFLTYFQNEAQLEKSRLLSDRFSAERPKGSFSTLEIQRTEQGDSAMYLCASSLSSGASAYEQYFGPGTRLTVT.

This rearrangement joins TRBV10-3 to TRBJ1-4; tentative D call: TRBD1 (5 bases). Germline V CDR1 and CDR2: ENHRY, SYGVKD. The V end lost 2 bases, the J end lost 8 bases, and 15 bases lay between the germline ends. This CDR3 contains 15 residues. This chain's CDR3 is CAISEPQGFREKLFF. As DNA, the CDR3 is TGTGCCATCAGTGAGCCGCAGGGATTTCGAGAAAAACTGTTTTTT.

The sample holds a few counts of this clonotype. V is TRBV4-2 and J is TRBJ2-7; TRBD1 matches at 9 bases. Germline V gives CDR1 LGHNA, CDR2 YNFKEQ. This CDR3 has 17 residues. V gave up 7 bases and J gave up 2 bases; unmatched junction bases: 15. This CDR3 is CASTLVLRGTGTYEQYF. The DNA of the CDR3 is TGTGCCAGCACCCTTGTTCTTCGCGGGACAGGGACCTACGAGCAGTACTTC.

This clonotype was recorded a few times. The V gene is TRBV7-2, the J gene TRBJ2-1; D not certain. Germline loops: CDR1 SGHTA, CDR2 FQGNSA. V was pared by 4 bases and J by 12 bases, with 13 bases between. The CDR3 covers 12 residues. The CDR3 spells CASSSPPFGQFF. CDR3 in DNA: TGTGCCAGCAGCTCCCCCCCTTTTGGGCAGTTCTTC.

This chain uses TRBV6-2 or TRBV6-3 with TRBJ2-2; 7 bases fit TRBD1. The CDR3 loop spans 15 amino acids. Germline trimming cut 2 bases from V and 6 bases from J; bases unmatched to any gene: 6. The germline CDR1 and CDR2 sequences are MNHEY and SVGEGT. For the CDR3, the DNA is TGTGCCAGCAGTTACAAGACAGGGTTGGCCGGGGAGCTGTTTTTT. This translates into CASSYKTGLAGELFF.

This clonotype was counted a few times. The chain couples TRBV19 to TRBJ1-2; D perhaps matches TRBD1 (6 bases). Germline V gives CDR1 LNHDA, CDR2 SQIVND (reference sequence). V was pared by 5 bases and J by 10 bases, with 20 bases between. The CDR3 totals 14 residues. The CDR3 DNA sequence: TGTGCCAGTAGTGTGTCGACAGGACCTAGCGTCTACACCTTC. Its protein product is CASSVSTGPSVYTF.

About this clonotype: This may come from a read error, since a much larger clone is one base off. CDR3 sequence reads: CAIDRGNRGHGYTF. The CDR3 DNA reads TGTGCTATAGACAGGGGGAATCGAGGCCATGGCTACACCTTC. V and J are TRBV28 and TRBJ1-2; 9 bases are a match to TRBD1. This CDR3 comprises 14 residues. The germline CDR1 and CDR2 sequences are MDHEN and SYDVKM.

V gene TRBV14 combines with J gene TRBJ2-2; TRBD2 aligns across 7 bases. Germline trimming cut 1 base from V and 7 bases from J; bases unmatched to any gene: 15. The germline V gene has CDR1 SGHDN and CDR2 FVKESK. The CDR3 has 18 amino acids. The CDR3 protein is CASSQVNPAGYFHGELFF. DNA for the CDR3: TGTGCCAGCAGCCAAGTGAATCCAGCGGGGTATTTTCACGGGGAGCTGTTTTTT.

V usage is TRBV7-8 and J usage is TRBJ2-1; 9 positions match TRBD1. Germline assignment: CDR1 SGHVS and CDR2 FQNEAQ. This CDR3 is 16 amino acids long. Trimming removed 5 bases from V and 2 bases from J; junction bases left unmatched: 7. The CDR3 DNA follows: TGTGCCAGCAGCCGTTCCCGGGACAGGGCCTACAATGAGCAGTTCTTC. As protein: CASSRSRDRAYNEQFF. Based on the CDR3 plus reference TRBV7-8 and TRBJ2-1, the full variable domain is GAGVSQSPRYKVAKRGQDVALRCDPISGHVSLFWYQQALGQGPEFLTYFQNEAQLDKSGLPSDRFFAERPEGSVSTLKIQRTQQEDSAVYLCASSRSRDRAYNEQFFGPGTRLTVL.

The chain couples TRBV11-1 to TRBJ2-3, with TRBD1 matching 10 bases. The CDR3 covers 15 residues. In germline, CDR1 is SGHAT, CDR2 FQDESV (reference sequence). V dropped 5 bases and J dropped 0; count of bases not matched to a gene: 2. In DNA form, the CDR3 reads TGTGCCAGCAGCGAGACAGGGGGCAGCACAGATACGCAGTATTTT. It specifies CASSETGGSTDTQYF.

The chain is built from TRBV20-1 and TRBJ2-3; 9 nucleotides match TRBD2. CDR3 length equals 13 residues. Looked up from germline, CDR1 is DFQATT and CDR2 is SNEGSKA (reference sequence). V gave up 6 bases and J gave up 4 bases; unmatched junction bases: 5. CDR3 sequence reads: CSALTSGPDTQYF. The CDR3 DNA reads TGCAGTGCCCTTACTAGCGGGCCAGATACGCAGTATTTT.

This clonotype has just a few counts. The V and J genes are TRBV20-1 and TRBJ2-1; tentatively, D is TRBD2 (6 bases). Deletions cut 0 bases from V and 6 bases from J, with 18 bases between. Germline lookup yields CDR1 DFQATT and CDR2 SNEGSKA (reference sequence). This CDR3 contains 16 residues. This chain's CDR3 is CSARDGGGQNINEQFF. The CDR3 coding sequence is TGCAGTGCTAGAGATGGGGGAGGTCAAAATATCAATGAGCAGTTCTTC.

In the case of this clonotype: One end of the junction does not line up with germline, which may come from a read error. V and J are TRBV5-3 and TRBJ1-6; no definite D call. TRBV5-3 is sorted into the ORF group, with uncertain function. This CDR3 has 14 amino acids. The CDR3 coding sequence is TGTGCCAGCAGCTCCCCTCCTACTAATTCACCCCCCCACTTT. It specifies CASSSPPTNSPPHF.

The gene calls are TRBV6-5 and TRBJ2-5; D possibly corresponds to TRBD2 (5 bases). Trimming removed 5 bases from V and 4 bases from J, with 8 bases in between. CDR3 length: 12 amino acids. The germline V gene has CDR1 MNHEY and CDR2 SVGAGI. CDR3 DNA: TGTGCCAGCAGTCGGACTGGAGAGACCCAGTACTTC. It translates to CASSRTGETQYF.

Many counts were recorded for this clonotype. The chain uses TRBV7-2 and TRBJ2-1; 12 bases align to TRBD2. The ends lost 1 base at V and 9 bases at J; junction bases unmatched: 7. The CDR3 is made up of 16 amino acids. Germline assignment: CDR1 SGHTA and CDR2 FQGNSA. DNA for the CDR3: TGTGCCAGCAGCTTAGTTGTGAGACTAGCGGGAGTTGAGCAGTTCTTC. Protein sequence: CASSLVVRLAGVEQFF.

The genes are TRBV12-3 or TRBV12-4 and TRBJ2-1, with TRBD2 identical over 10 bases. This CDR3 comprises 14 residues. The trim removed 8 bases at V and 4 bases at J, leaving 5 bases unmatched. In DNA, the CDR3 is TGTGCCAGCCGTAGCGGGAGGTTATACAATGAGCAGTTCTTC. The encoded protein is CASRSGRLYNEQFF.

The sample holds many counts of this clonotype. The chain links TRBV7-2 to TRBJ2-5, with 9 bases lining up with TRBD2. Per germline, CDR1 SGHTA and CDR2 FQGNSA. Germline trimming cut 5 bases from V and 1 base from J; bases unmatched to any gene: 5. This CDR3 is built from 15 residues. The DNA for the CDR3 is TGTGCCAGCAGCGGTACTAGCGGGTTCCAAGAGACCCAGTACTTC. Its protein product is CASSGTSGFQETQYF.

J is TRBJ2-7 and V is TRBV7-2; the D gene is possibly TRBD2 (7 bases). CDR3 length: 14 amino acids. V lost 2 bases to trimming and J lost 2 bases, with 10 bases between them. In germline, CDR1 is SGHTA, CDR2 FQGNSA. CDR3 region: CASSLRRGPYEQYF. The CDR3 region has the DNA TGTGCCAGCAGCTTAAGGCGGGGGCCCTACGAGCAGTACTTC.

The chain links TRBV28 to TRBJ2-1; a possible D gene is TRBD2 (6 bases). Trimming left V 5 bases short and J 4 bases short, with 18 bases between. This CDR3 has 16 residues. Looked up from germline, CDR1 is MDHEN and CDR2 is SYDVKM. Here the CDR3 reads CASSPRDSSEYNEQFF. As DNA, the CDR3 is TGTGCCAGCAGTCCCCGGGACTCTTCGGAGTACAATGAGCAGTTCTTC.

The rearrangement uses TRBV7-9 and TRBJ1-1; D is perhaps TRBD1 (5 bases). Germline loops: CDR1 SEHNR, CDR2 FQNEAQ (reference sequence). This CDR3 contains 15 residues. The V end lost 1 base, the J end lost 4 bases, and 13 bases lay between the germline ends. This chain's CDR3 is CASSLEGASATEAFF. The CDR3 DNA is TGTGCCAGCAGCTTAGAAGGGGCGAGTGCCACTGAAGCTTTCTTT.

The J gene is TRBJ1-3, the V gene TRBV10-3; maybe TRBD1 (6 bases). Trimming removed 7 bases from V and 8 bases from J, with 15 bases in between. The CDR3 totals 13 residues. Germline CDR1 and CDR2: ENHRY and SYGVKD. The CDR3 sequence: CAINDRWRDTIYF. CDR3 nucleotides: TGTGCCATCAATGACAGGTGGAGGGACACCATATATTTT.

The genes are TRBV4-1 and TRBJ1-4; TRBD1 is a possible D gene (6 bases). This CDR3 spans 14 amino acids. Germline CDR1 and CDR2: MGHRA and YSYEKL. V was trimmed by 6 bases and J by 11 bases, leaving 19 bases between them. CDR3: CASRKDRTVGKLFF. The CDR3 coding sequence is TGCGCCAGCAGAAAGGACAGAACAGTTGGGAAACTGTTTTTT.